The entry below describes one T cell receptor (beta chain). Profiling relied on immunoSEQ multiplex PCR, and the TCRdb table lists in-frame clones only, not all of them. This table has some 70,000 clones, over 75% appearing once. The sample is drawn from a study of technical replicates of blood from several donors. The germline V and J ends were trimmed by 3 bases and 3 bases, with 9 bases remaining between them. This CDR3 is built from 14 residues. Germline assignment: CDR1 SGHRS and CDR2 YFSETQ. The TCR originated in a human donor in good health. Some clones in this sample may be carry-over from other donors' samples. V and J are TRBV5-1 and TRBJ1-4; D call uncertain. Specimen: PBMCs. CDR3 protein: CASSSGFANEKLFF. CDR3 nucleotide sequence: TGCGCCAGCAGCTCGGGGTTTGCTAATGAAAAACTGTTTTTT.